Listed below are T cell receptor beta chains from one sample, sequenced in a study of siplizumab effects on memory and regulatory T cells. Produced via immunoSEQ multiplex PCR; TCRdb's table is partial and in-frame only. The table includes about 50,000 clones, roughly 87% detected once. The specimen sequenced was naive CD8+ T cells sorted from blood. Source of these receptors: a human donor in good health. Each CDR3 is given without its conserved first and last residue.

V gene	J gene	CDR3 protein
TRBV18	TRBJ2-1	ASSPQKVGGDLSYDSYNEQF
TRBV9	TRBJ2-1	ASSVGGQGEQF
TRBV5-8	TRBJ1-2	ASSLRGGHDYGYT
TRBV7-9	TRBJ2-5	ASSVRDNMVETQY
TRBV30	TRBJ2-1	AWSGGTSYNEQF
TRBV7-3	TRBJ1-2	ASSPTGFNDYGYT
TRBV6-5	TRBJ2-2	ASSYSLLTGELF
TRBV6-6	TRBJ1-3	ASTFNEANTIY
TRBV6-5	TRBJ2-1	ASSYSRAGEINEQF
TRBV5-1	TRBJ2-3	ASSLVVSGRMGDTQY
TRBV19	TRBJ1-1	ASSAGIGWTEAF
TRBV19	TRBJ2-5	ASSDYQETQY
TRBV4-1	TRBJ2-7	ASSRSDLGDYEQY
TRBV6-6	TRBJ1-5	ASTRDRAIGWQH
TRBV5-1	TRBJ2-7	ASSLDGAYEQY
TRBV7-2	TRBJ2-1	ASSRKRELGNEQF
TRBV7-9	TRBJ2-2	ASRPGQGTATGELF
TRBV7-2	TRBJ1-3	ASSAGSGNTIY
TRBV6-1	TRBJ2-7	ASSTNLLATYEQY
TRBV19	TRBJ1-1	ASSIFVGTEAF
TRBV12-5	.	ASGSPIETYEQY
TRBV5-6	TRBJ1-1	ASSLGEGRMNTEAF
TRBV29-1	TRBJ2-3	SVEEGGGGGTQY
TRBV11-2	TRBJ2-7	ASSSFPIFYEQY
TRBV7-9	TRBJ1-1	ASTGGTEAF
TRBV9	TRBJ1-1	ASSVDRGGYEAF
TRBV5-1	TRBJ2-7	ASSLAGRDPYEQY
TRBV9	TRBJ2-1	ASSVLLAGGNNEQF
TRBV28	TRBJ2-7	ASRYLAGGQYEQY
TRBV6-5	TRBJ1-2	ASTGGGVGYT
TRBV5-4	TRBJ1-2	ASSSPTANYGYT
TRBV6-6	TRBJ1-1	ASSSTDILRGTEAF
TRBV9	TRBJ2-1	ASSVTAGGGYNEQF
TRBV4-1	TRBJ1-2	ASSQEAAKTNYGYT
TRBV5-1	TRBJ2-5	ASSSGLAGVVETQY